This T cell receptor (beta chain) comes out of a study of cytomegalovirus exposure and HLA in healthy donors. The PCR used 60 Vbeta and 13 Jbeta primers. Assay used: immunoSEQ multiplex PCR; TCRdb lists only in-frame clones, some missing. The repertoire consists of under 250,000 clones, with about four fifths occurring once and the leading ten covering 9.5% to 13%. Regarding this clone: Its antigen is undetermined.

Notes on the study in general: The study listed approximately 160 cytomegalovirus-associated TCR beta chains. Per published accounts, TCR beta sequences correctly predicted the HLA-A and HLA-B alleles of most subjects. Links to common viral pathogens appeared, in a later analysis, for several of the most significant clusters.

V trimming: 0 bases; J trimming: 3 bases; junction bases outside the gene matches: 4. Germline-derived CDR1 and CDR2 are SGHVS and FQNEAQ. This CDR3 region has 17 residues. Sequencing was carried out using PBMCs. The chain uses TRBV7-8 and TRBJ2-2; 10 bases match TRBD2. This TCR derives from a woman aged 50 to 60 in good health and CMV-seropositive. CDR3 sequence: CASSLATSGAYTGELFF. CDR3 DNA: TGTGCCAGCAGCTTAGCAACTAGCGGGGCCTACACCGGGGAGCTGTTTTTT.